This entry describes one T cell receptor (beta chain). Its antigen is unidentified. The primer mix had 60 Vbeta and 13 Jbeta primers. Profiled with immunoSEQ multiplex PCR; TCRdb holds only in-frame clones, not every one. There are fewer than 200,000 clones in the sample; more than 85% occur only once, and 0.2% to 0.3% lies in the top ten. The donors gave bone marrow, and they were healthy. This entry comes from a study of cytomegalovirus exposure and HLA in healthy donors. Study information: Previous work identified roughly 120 million unique TCR beta sequences from roughly 170 million T cells. Study-wide points: A link between a missense DCLRE1C variant and TCR beta V- and J-gene trimming emerged from a later analysis. Sequencing artifact likely explains a cluster of highly shared sequence variants.

This CDR3 is 13 amino acids long. Trimming pared 8 bases from V and 0 bases from J, leaving 11 bases between. CDR1 and CDR2 from the germline V gene are ENHRY and SYGVKD. The sequencing sample was made of PBMCs. The clonotype comes from a girl under three years old in good health and CMV-seronegative. The chain joins TRBV10-3 to TRBJ2-7, with a tentative D call TRBD1 (6 bases). CDR3 DNA: TGTGCCATCCGCCGGGACACCTCCTACGAGCAGTACTTC. This codes for CAIRRDTSYEQYF.